This is a list of T cell receptor beta chains from one sample in a study of T cells in Graves' hyperthyroidism and ophthalmopathy. Using its own MiXCR run on the multiplex PCR reads, TCRdb lists one record per CDR3 protein. The table includes roughly 380,000 distinct CDR3 sequences, 15% to 20% detected once. Sequences were obtained from blood. The receptors stem from a woman aged 40 to 50 with Graves' ophthalmopathy. Each CDR3 is given with its conserved first and last residue. A D gene is named only where the DNA matches it firmly. Size values are once, few and many counts, or a class for expanded clones, and some rows have none.

- | TRBJ2-7 | - | TRBV29-1 | CSVEEIGLAGNEQYF | TGCAGCGTTGAAGAAATAGGCCTAGCAGGCAACGAGCAGTACTTC
many | TRBJ2-7 | TRBD1 | TRBV6-2/TRBV6-3 | CAIQGYSYEQYF | TGTGCCATACAGGGGTACTCCTACGAGCAGTACTTC
many | TRBJ2-2 | - | TRBV19 | CAPALAGELFF | TGTGCCCCTGCCCTAGCCGGGGAGCTGTTTTTT
- | TRBJ2-2 | - | TRBV2 | CASSRGLGELFF | TGTGCCAGCAGTAGGGGCCTCGGGGAGCTGTTTTTT
- | TRBJ2-7 | TRBD2 | TRBV4-2 | CASSQGAGGDEQYF | TGTGCCAGCAGCCAGGGAGCGGGAGGGGACGAGCAGTACTTC
many | TRBJ2-7 | - | TRBV20-1 | CSAPGQPTGEQYF | TGCAGTGCACCCGGACAGCCAACGGGGGAGCAGTACTTC
many | TRBJ1-1 | - | TRBV2 | CASIFAGNTEAFF | TGTGCCAGCATTTTCGCCGGGAACACTGAAGCTTTCTTT
many | TRBJ1-1 | TRBD1 | TRBV5-1 | CASSTGQAQTEAFF | TGCGCCAGCAGCACTGGACAGGCCCAAACTGAAGCTTTCTTT
- | TRBJ2-7 | TRBD1 | TRBV20-1 | CSASADRAYEQSF | TGCAGTGCTAGCGCGGACAGGGCCTACGAGCAGTCCTTC
- | TRBJ2-5 | - | TRBV2 | CASSEALWETQYF | TGTGCCAGCAGTGAAGCGCTTTGGGAGACCCAGTACTTC
many | TRBJ2-7 | - | TRBV12-3/TRBV12-4 | CASSFLGGFGSYEQYF | TGTGCCAGCAGTTTCTTAGGGGGGTTCGGCTCCTACGAGCAGTACTTC
- | TRBJ2-5 | - | TRBV20-1 | CSARAGDQETQYF | TGCAGTGCTAGAGCAGGGGACCAAGAGACCCAGTACTTC
many | TRBJ2-7 | TRBD1 | TRBV7-2 | CASNLQGAHEQYF | TGTGCCAGCAACCTACAGGGGGCACACGAGCAGTACTTC
many | TRBJ1-2 | TRBD1 | TRBV27 | CASSLGQNPVSYTF | TGTGCCAGCAGTTTGGGACAGAATCCAGTCAGCTACACCTTC
- | TRBJ1-2 | - | TRBV6-1 | CASSESPDGSYGYTF | TGTGCCAGCAGTGAATCCCCGGACGGATCCTATGGCTACACCTTC
many | TRBJ2-2 | - | TRBV29-1 | CSVGGTGELFF | TGCAGCGTGGGCGGCACCGGGGAGCTGTTTTTT
many | TRBJ2-5 | - | TRBV29-1 | CSVKGLQETQYF | TGCAGCGTGAAGGGACTCCAAGAGACCCAGTACTTC
many | TRBJ2-7 | - | TRBV28 | CASKERHYEQYF | TGTGCCAGCAAGGAAAGACACTACGAGCAGTACTTC